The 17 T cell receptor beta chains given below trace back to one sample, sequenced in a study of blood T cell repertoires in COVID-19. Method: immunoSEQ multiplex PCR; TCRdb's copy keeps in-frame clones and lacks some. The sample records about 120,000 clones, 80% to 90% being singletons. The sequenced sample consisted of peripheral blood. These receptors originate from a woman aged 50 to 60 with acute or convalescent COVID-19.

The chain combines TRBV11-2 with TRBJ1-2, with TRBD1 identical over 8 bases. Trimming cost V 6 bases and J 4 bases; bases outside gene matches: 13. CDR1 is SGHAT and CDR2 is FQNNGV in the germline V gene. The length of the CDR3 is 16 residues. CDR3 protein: CASSQTPGGEAYGYTF. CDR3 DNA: TGTGCCAGCAGTCAAACTCCAGGGGGCGAGGCCTATGGCTACACCTTC.

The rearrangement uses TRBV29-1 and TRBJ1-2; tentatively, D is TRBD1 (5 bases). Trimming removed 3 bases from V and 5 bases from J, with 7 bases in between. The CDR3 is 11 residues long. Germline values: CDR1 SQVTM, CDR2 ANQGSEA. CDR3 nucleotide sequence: TGCAGCGTTGACGACAGTTATGGCTACACCTTC. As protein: CSVDDSYGYTF.

The CDR3, as DNA: TGTGCCAGCAGTGAAGGGTCCCTCGGGAAAACTGAAGCTTTCTTT. As protein: CASSEGSLGKTEAFF. This sequence joins TRBV25-1 and TRBJ1-1, with D unclear. Germline CDR1 and CDR2: MGHDK and SYGVNS. The CDR3 is 15 amino acids. V was shortened by 2 bases and J by 5 bases, with 15 bases between the two germline ends.

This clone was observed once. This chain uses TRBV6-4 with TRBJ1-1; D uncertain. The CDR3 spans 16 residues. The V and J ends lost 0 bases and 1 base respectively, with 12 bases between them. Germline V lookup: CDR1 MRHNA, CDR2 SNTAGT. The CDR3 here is CASSDSERGPNTEAFF. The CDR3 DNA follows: TGTGCCAGCAGTGACTCCGAAAGAGGTCCGAACACTGAAGCTTTCTTT.

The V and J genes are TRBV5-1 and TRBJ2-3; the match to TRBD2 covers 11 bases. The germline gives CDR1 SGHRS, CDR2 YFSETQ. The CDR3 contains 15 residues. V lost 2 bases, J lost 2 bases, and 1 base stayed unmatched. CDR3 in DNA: TGCGCCAGCAGCTTTAGCGGGAGGGACACAGATACGCAGTATTTT. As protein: CASSFSGRDTDTQYF. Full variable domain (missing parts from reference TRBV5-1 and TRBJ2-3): KAGVTQTPRYLIKTRGQQVTLSCSPISGHRSVSWYQQTPGQGLQFLFEYFSETQRNKGNFPGRFSGRQFSNSRSEMNVSTLELGDSALYLCASSFSGRDTDTQYFGPGTRLTVL.

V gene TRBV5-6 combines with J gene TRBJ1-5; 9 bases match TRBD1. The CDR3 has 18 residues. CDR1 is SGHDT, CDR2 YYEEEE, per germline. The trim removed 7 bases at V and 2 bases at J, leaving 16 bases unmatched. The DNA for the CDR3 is TGTGCCAGCGTGACACCATTACAGGGGGCCCTCGGCAATCAGCCCCAGCATTTT. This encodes CASVTPLQGALGNQPQHF.

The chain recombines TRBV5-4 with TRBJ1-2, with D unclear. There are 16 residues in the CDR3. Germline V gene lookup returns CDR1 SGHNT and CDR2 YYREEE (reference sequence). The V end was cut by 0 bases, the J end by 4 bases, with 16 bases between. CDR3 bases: TGTGCCAGCAGCTTGGTGTCGGTTCAGCTAGGCTATGGCTACACCTTC. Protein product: CASSLVSVQLGYGYTF. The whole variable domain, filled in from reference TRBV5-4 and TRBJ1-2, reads ETGVTQSPTHLIKTRGQQVTLRCSSQSGHNTVSWYQQALGQGPQFIFQYYREEENGRGNFPPRFSGLQFPNYSSELNVNALELDDSALYLCASSLVSVQLGYGYTFGSGTRLTVV.

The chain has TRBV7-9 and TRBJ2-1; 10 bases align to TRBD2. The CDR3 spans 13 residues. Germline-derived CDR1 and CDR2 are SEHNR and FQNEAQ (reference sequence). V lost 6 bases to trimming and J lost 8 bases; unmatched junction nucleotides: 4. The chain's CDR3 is CASSVTSGDEQFF. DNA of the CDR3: TGTGCCAGCAGTGTCACTAGCGGGGATGAGCAGTTCTTC. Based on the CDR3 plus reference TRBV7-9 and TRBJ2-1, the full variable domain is DTGVSQNPRHKITKRGQNVTFRCDPISEHNRLYWYRQTLGQGPEFLTYFQNEAQLEKSRLLSDRFSAERPKGSFSTLEIQRTEQGDSAMYLCASSVTSGDEQFFGPGTRLTVL.

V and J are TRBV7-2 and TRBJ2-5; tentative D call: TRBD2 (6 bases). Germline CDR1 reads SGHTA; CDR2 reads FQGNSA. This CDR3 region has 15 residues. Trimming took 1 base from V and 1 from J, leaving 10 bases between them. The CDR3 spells CASSLVGGLQETQYF. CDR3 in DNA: TGTGCCAGCAGCTTAGTGGGGGGACTCCAAGAGACCCAGTACTTC.

CDR3 DNA: TGTGCCAGCAGCCCCGGGGGGTGGGAGCAGTACTTC. It translates to CASSPGGWEQYF. The V call is TRBV7-9, the J call TRBJ2-7, with TRBD2 identical over 7 bases. V shed 5 bases, J shed 7 bases, and the junction held 5 bases outside the gene matches. This CDR3 contains 12 residues. From germline, CDR1 is SEHNR and CDR2 FQNEAQ (reference sequence).

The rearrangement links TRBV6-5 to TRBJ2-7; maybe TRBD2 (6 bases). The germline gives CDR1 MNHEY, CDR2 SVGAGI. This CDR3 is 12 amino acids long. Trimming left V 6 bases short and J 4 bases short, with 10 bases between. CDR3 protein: CASSPEGYEQYF. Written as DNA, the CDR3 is TGTGCCAGCAGCCCGGAGGGTTACGAGCAGTACTTC.

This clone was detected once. Here the CDR3 reads CASSTGPNTEAFF. CDR3 nucleotides: TGTGCCAGTTCCACAGGCCCCAACACTGAAGCTTTCTTT. J is TRBJ1-1 and V is TRBV7-2; possibly TRBD1 for D (5 bases). Germline CDR1 SGHTA, CDR2 FQGNSA. V lost 9 bases and J lost 2, with 13 bases in between. The CDR3 covers 13 residues.

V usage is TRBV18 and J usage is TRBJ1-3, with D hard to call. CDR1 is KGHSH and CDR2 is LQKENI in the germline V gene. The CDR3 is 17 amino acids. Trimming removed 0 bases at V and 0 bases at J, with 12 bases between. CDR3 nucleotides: TGTGCCAGCTCACCACCAACCGGGTACCTCTCTGGAAACACCATATATTTT. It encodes CASSPPTGYLSGNTIYF.

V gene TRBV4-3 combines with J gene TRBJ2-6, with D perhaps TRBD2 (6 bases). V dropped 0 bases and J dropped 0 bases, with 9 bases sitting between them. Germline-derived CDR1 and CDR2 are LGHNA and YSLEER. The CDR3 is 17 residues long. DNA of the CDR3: TGCGCCAGCAGCCAAGATCAAGCGGGCTCTGGGGCCAACGTCCTGACTTTC. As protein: CASSQDQAGSGANVLTF.

CDR3 in amino acids: CASSPYLTLDEKLFF. The CDR3, as DNA: TGTGCCAGCAGCCCCTACCTAACTCTCGATGAAAAACTGTTTTTT. The chain carries TRBV7-9 and TRBJ1-4; D is uncertain. V was pared by 5 bases and J by 6 bases, with 16 bases between. The CDR3 extends over 15 amino acids. Germline CDR1 reads SEHNR; CDR2 reads FQNEAQ (reference sequence).

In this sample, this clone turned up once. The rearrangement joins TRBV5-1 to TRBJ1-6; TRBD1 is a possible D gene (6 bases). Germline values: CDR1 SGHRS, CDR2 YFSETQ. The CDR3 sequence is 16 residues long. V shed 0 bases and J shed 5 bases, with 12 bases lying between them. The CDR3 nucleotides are TGCGCCAGCAGCTTGGCCGGACAGCACGATAATTCACCCCTCCACTTT. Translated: CASSLAGQHDNSPLHF.

The CDR3 spells CATSVTGGAGNIQYF. The CDR3 nucleotides are TGTGCCACCAGCGTTACAGGGGGCGCGGGAAACATTCAGTACTTC. The chain recombines TRBV15 with TRBJ2-4, with 9 bases that match TRBD1. The CDR3 totals 15 residues. The germline V gene encodes CDR1 LNHNV and CDR2 YYDKDF (reference sequence). J lost 6 bases, V lost 5 bases, and 8 bases had no gene match.